The clone carrying this T cell receptor (beta chain) was seen only a few times. Its antigen is currently unknown. Each cDNA got a UMI-containing oligo ligated at its 3' end. An equimolar mix of RC1.1 and RC1.2 primed the beta chain across TRBC1 and TRBC2. Separate processing of TCR alpha and beta chains began at the second PCR. A single record per CDR3 protein comes from TCRdb applying MiXCR to the UMI-ligation and nested PCR reads. The sample records over 25,000 distinct CDR3 sequences, about 9.3% being singletons. These data come from a study of quantifying T cell responses using KT2 cells. Background on the study: RNA was reverse transcribed with TCR alpha and beta constant-region primers. A predetermined fluorescence threshold ended the second PCR, run as a qPCR. Under optimum conditions, T4 ligation efficiency was estimated at more than 9.5%.

Study observations and caveats: Counts of KT2 alpha and beta sequences rose linearly with the number of KT2 cells added.

The length of the CDR3 is 13 residues. V lost 1 base to trimming and J lost 1 base, with 4 bases between them. The germline V gene has CDR1 LGHNA and CDR2 YNFKEQ. Sequenced input: PBMCs spiked with cells of the T cell clone KT2. This TCR was recovered from a human donor. The chain has TRBV4-2 and TRBJ1-2; D uncertain. CDR3 nucleotides: TGTGCCAGCAGCCAAGCAAATAACTATGGCTACACCTTC. This sequence encodes CASSQANNYGYTF.